A selection of T cell receptor beta chains follows, all from one sample in a study of early T cells in non-severe SARS-CoV-2 infection. TCRdb recomputed calls from the 5' RACE reads with MiXCR, one row per CDR3 protein. The sample lists approximately 71,000 distinct CDR3 sequences, roughly an eighth occurring once. Input material: whole blood. Receptor source: an adult who was a healthcare worker with PCR-confirmed SARS-CoV-2 infection or an uninfected control (not recorded which). Each CDR3 is given with its conserved first and last residue. The order of the fields is D gene, V gene, clone size, J gene, CDR3 DNA, CDR3 protein. D genes are given only for firm matches. Not every row has a clone size; where given, it reads once, few, many or a size class.

-	TRBV12-3/TRBV12-4	-	TRBJ1-2	TGTGCCAGCAGTTTACAGGGCCGGGGCTACACCTTC	CASSLQGRGYTF
-	TRBV10-1	few	TRBJ2-1	TGCGCCAGCAGTGAGAGTTTGGGCAATGAGCAGTTCTTC	CASSESLGNEQFF
-	TRBV20-1	few	TRBJ1-2	TGCAGTGCTAGAGACGATACCAAGGGGCTTTATGGCTACACCTTC	CSARDDTKGLYGYTF
-	TRBV9	-	TRBJ2-3	TGTGCCAGCAGTCGCGGTGGGGGCGGAATAGATACGCAGTATTTT	CASSRGGGGIDTQYF
-	TRBV21-1	-	TRBJ2-1	TGTGCCAGCAGCGGGGCACGGGAGCAGTTCTTC	CASSGAREQFF
-	TRBV5-1	few	TRBJ2-5	TGCGCCAGCAGCTCCCGGACAGAGGGGGAGACCCAGTACTTC	CASSSRTEGETQYF
TRBD2	TRBV14	many	TRBJ2-1	TGTGCCAGCAGTCATCGATTCACAGGGACTAGCTCCTACAATGAGCAGTTCTTC	CASSHRFTGTSSYNEQFF
-	TRBV7-8	few	TRBJ2-7	TGTGCCAGCAGCTTCGGGAAGACTAGTTCTGGGGGAGTCTACGAGCAGTACTTC	CASSFGKTSSGGVYEQYF
-	TRBV6-6	few	TRBJ1-3	TGTGCCAGCAGTACGGGAAAGGAGTTTTCTGGAAACACCATATATTTT	CASSTGKEFSGNTIYF
TRBD1	TRBV3-1	-	TRBJ1-2	TGTGCCAGCAGCCAAGCCGGGACAGTTAACTATGGCTACACCTTC	CASSQAGTVNYGYTF
-	TRBV21-1	-	TRBJ1-1	TGTGCCAGCAGCAAAGATCGGGACGAGTGGACTGAAGCTTTCTTT	CASSKDRDEWTEAFF
-	TRBV14	-	TRBJ1-1	TGTGCCAGCAGCCAAGATCAAGGAGTGGGAGAGGACACTGAAGCTTTCTTT	CASSQDQGVGEDTEAFF
-	TRBV11-2	few	TRBJ1-1	TGTGCCAGCAGCCGAGAAATTAGGTGGCGGATGAACACTGAAGCTTTCTTT	CASSREIRWRMNTEAFF
TRBD1	TRBV29-1	few	TRBJ1-2	TGCAGCGGCAGGGGGAAGGACTATGGCTACACCTTC	CSGRGKDYGYTF
-	TRBV20-1	many	TRBJ2-3	TGCAGTGCTAGCCTCGGAGGGCGAGGAGATACGCAGTATTTT	CSASLGGRGDTQYF
-	TRBV30	few	TRBJ1-1	TGTGCCTATAAACCCGGCGTTGCTGAAGCTTTCTTT	CAYKPGVAEAFF
-	TRBV14	-	TRBJ2-3	TGTGCCAGCAGCCACGGAGATACGCAGTATTTT	CASSHGDTQYF
-	TRBV18	few	TRBJ1-3	TGTGCCAGCTCACCCAGGGAATCGACTGGAAACACCATATATTTT	CASSPRESTGNTIYF
-	TRBV29-1	-	TRBJ1-2	TGCAGCGACGAGGGCTATGGGGACACCTTC	CSDEGYGDTF
-	TRBV3-1	few	TRBJ1-2	TGTGCCAGCAGCCTCAGGAGAGACAGAGCTAACTATGGCTACACCTTC	CASSLRRDRANYGYTF
-	TRBV7-9	many	TRBJ2-3	TGTGCCAGCAGCTTAGGGGTTGAGACAGATACGCAGTATTTT	CASSLGVETDTQYF
-	TRBV2	many	TRBJ2-7	TGTGCCAGCAGTGGACACGGGGGATCCTCGGGCGAGCAGTACTTC	CASSGHGGSSGEQYF
-	TRBV12-3/TRBV12-4	few	TRBJ1-1	TGTGCCAGCAGTTCCGGGAGGGGAACAGGGCCAATTAAAGCTTTCTTT	CASSSGRGTGPIKAFF
-	TRBV11-3	-	TRBJ2-3	TGTGCCAGCAGCTCCGGACTAGGGGGAATCCGGGGGGATACGCAGTATTTT	CASSSGLGGIRGDTQYF
TRBD2	TRBV6-1	-	TRBJ2-1	TGTGCCAGCCCCCGGACTAGCGGTAATGAGCAGTTCTTC	CASPRTSGNEQFF
TRBD2	TRBV18	few	TRBJ2-1	TGTGCCAGCTCAGAGCGGGGCAATGAGCAGTTCTTC	CASSERGNEQFF
-	TRBV27	few	TRBJ2-5	TGTGCCAGCAGTTTCCGGGGGCGAGAGACCCAGTACTTC	CASSFRGRETQYF
TRBD1	TRBV6-1	many	TRBJ1-6	TGTGCCAGCAGTGAGAGGACAGGGGGCGGATCACCCCTCCACTTT	CASSERTGGGSPLHF
-	TRBV20-1	many	TRBJ1-6	TGCAGTGCTAGAGATAACAGGGTCGATAATTCACCCCTCCACTTT	CSARDNRVDNSPLHF
-	TRBV11-2	many	TRBJ2-5	TGTGCCAGCAGCTTCGTTCCTCAGGAGACCCAGTACTTC	CASSFVPQETQYF
-	TRBV20-1	many	TRBJ2-7	TGCAGTGCTAGGCTGGGAAACTACGAGCAGTACTTC	CSARLGNYEQYF
-	TRBV5-1	-	TRBJ1-4	TGCGCCAGCAGCGACCGACAGGCGGTTCCTGAAAAACTGTTTTTT	CASSDRQAVPEKLFF
TRBD2	TRBV20-1	many	TRBJ2-1	TGCAGTGCTAGGCGGGGACTAGTTTATACCAATGAGCAGTTCTTC	CSARRGLVYTNEQFF
-	TRBV27	few	TRBJ1-6	TGTGCCAGCAGTTTAGGCACCTATAATTCACCCCTCCACTTT	CASSLGTYNSPLHF
-	TRBV29-1	-	TRBJ2-7	TGCAGCGTTGAAGTGGAAGGGAGCTACGAGCAGTACTTC	CSVEVEGSYEQYF
-	TRBV11-2	many	TRBJ1-1	TGTGCCAGCAGCTCTGGACCTAACACTGAAGCTTTCTTT	CASSSGPNTEAFF
-	TRBV20-1	many	TRBJ2-5	TGCAGTGCCGTGGGGATTCAAGAGACCCAGTACTTC	CSAVGIQETQYF
-	TRBV7-2	few	TRBJ1-2	TGTGCCAGCAGCCCGAATGTTGGCTATGGCTACACCTTC	CASSPNVGYGYTF
-	TRBV9	few	TRBJ2-3	TGTGCCAGCAGCTACTCAACTGGAGGCGCGTGGAGCACAGATACGCAGTATTTT	CASSYSTGGAWSTDTQYF
TRBD1	TRBV5-4	-	TRBJ1-2	TGTGCCAGCAGCCTGGGACAGGGAGGGGTGCTATCAACTGGCTACACCTTC	CASSLGQGGVLSTGYTF
TRBD2	TRBV4-3	-	TRBJ2-3	TGCGCCAGCAGTCTATCCAGGACTAGCGGGGCCGATACGCAGTATTTT	CASSLSRTSGADTQYF
-	TRBV5-6	-	TRBJ2-7	TGTGCCAGCAGCTTGGGTGGGGCGAGATCCTACGAGCAGTACTTC	CASSLGGARSYEQYF
TRBD2	TRBV20-1	many	TRBJ2-7	TGCAGTGCTAGAGGTCCCGGGGGGTACTCCTACGAGCAGTACTTC	CSARGPGGYSYEQYF
TRBD2	TRBV7-8	-	TRBJ2-1	TGTGCCAGCAGCTTACGGATTGCGGGGGAGCCCCCCGGGCACTACAATGAGCAGTTCTTC	CASSLRIAGEPPGHYNEQFF
TRBD2	TRBV5-1	-	TRBJ2-1	TGCGCCAGCAGCCCATACTCCGATACGGGACTAGCGGGGGCCCTACATGAGCAGTTCTTC	CASSPYSDTGLAGALHEQFF
-	TRBV29-1	many	TRBJ1-1	TGCAGCGTTACCCTGGGGTCGGGCACTGAAGCTTTCTTT	CSVTLGSGTEAFF
TRBD1	TRBV4-1	few	TRBJ2-2	TGCGCCAGCAGCCACCCGACAGGGGGCACCGGGGAGCTGTTTTTT	CASSHPTGGTGELFF
-	TRBV19	many	TRBJ1-2	TGTGCCAGTAGTCCCCGGAGGGGGGACTCGAACTATGGCTACACCTTC	CASSPRRGDSNYGYTF
-	TRBV19	few	TRBJ1-4	TGTGCCAGTAGTATAGTGGAGCAGGGCGGCGATGAAAAACTGTTTTTT	CASSIVEQGGDEKLFF
-	TRBV6-6	-	TRBJ1-3	TGTGCCAGCAGTCCCGGGAAGTCTGGAAACACCATATATTTT	CASSPGKSGNTIYF
TRBD1	TRBV3-1	few	TRBJ1-1	TGTGCCAGCAGCCGAGGACAGGGGGCGGGTGGAGCTTTCTTT	CASSRGQGAGGAFF
-	TRBV12-3/TRBV12-4	many	TRBJ2-7	TGTGCCAGCAGTTTCAAACAGGGTAACGAGCAGTACTTC	CASSFKQGNEQYF
TRBD1	TRBV5-5	-	TRBJ1-6	TGTGCCAGCAGCCCCTTCGGGGACAGCGGGTCACCCCTCCACTTT	CASSPFGDSGSPLHF
-	TRBV7-9	-	TRBJ2-7	TGTGCCAGCAGCTTACCGAACCCATACGAGCAGTACTTC	CASSLPNPYEQYF